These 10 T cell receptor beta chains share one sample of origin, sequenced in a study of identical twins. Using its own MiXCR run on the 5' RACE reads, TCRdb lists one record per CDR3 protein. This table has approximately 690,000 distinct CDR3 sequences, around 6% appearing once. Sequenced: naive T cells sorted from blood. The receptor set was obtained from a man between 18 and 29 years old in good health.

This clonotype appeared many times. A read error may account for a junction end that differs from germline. The CDR3 bases are TGTGCCAGCAGTTACAGAGGGCAGGGAGTCTCTAACTTC. This encodes CASSYRGQGVSNF. This chain joins TRBV6-5 and TRBJ2-5; the D gene could be TRBD1 or TRBD2 (5 bases each). The CDR3 spans 13 residues. Per the germline V gene, CDR1 is MNHEY and CDR2 is SVGAGI.

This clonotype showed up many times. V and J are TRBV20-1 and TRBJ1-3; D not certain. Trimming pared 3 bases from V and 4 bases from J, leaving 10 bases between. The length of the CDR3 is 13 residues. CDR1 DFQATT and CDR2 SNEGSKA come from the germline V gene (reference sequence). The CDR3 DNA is TGCAGTGCTAGTCTAGGGTCCGGAAACACCATATATTTT. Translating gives CSASLGSGNTIYF.

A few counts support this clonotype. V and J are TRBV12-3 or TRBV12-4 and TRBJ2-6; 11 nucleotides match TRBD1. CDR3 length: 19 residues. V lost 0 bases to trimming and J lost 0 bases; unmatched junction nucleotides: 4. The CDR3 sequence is CASSLAGQGGSSGANVLTF. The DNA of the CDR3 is TGTGCCAGCAGTTTAGCGGGACAGGGGGGGAGCTCTGGGGCCAACGTCCTGACTTTC.

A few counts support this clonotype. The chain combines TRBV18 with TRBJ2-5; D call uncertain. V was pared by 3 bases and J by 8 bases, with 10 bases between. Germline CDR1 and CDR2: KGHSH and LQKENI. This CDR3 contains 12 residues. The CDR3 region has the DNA TGTGCCAGCTCACCCCTCAAGAACACCCAGTACTTC. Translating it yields CASSPLKNTQYF.

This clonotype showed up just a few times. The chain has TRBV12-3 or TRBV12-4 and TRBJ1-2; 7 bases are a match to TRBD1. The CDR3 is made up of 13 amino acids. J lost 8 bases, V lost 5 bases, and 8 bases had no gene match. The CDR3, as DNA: TGTGCCAGCAGTGAGGGGGCCTCGGAGGGCTACACCTTC. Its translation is CASSEGASEGYTF.

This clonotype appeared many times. CDR3 nucleotides: TGTGCCAGCAGTTTCAGACAGGACCCCAACTACGAGCAGTACTTC. Amino acid sequence: CASSFRQDPNYEQYF. V usage is TRBV28 and J usage is TRBJ2-7, with a tentative D call TRBD1 (6 bases). Between the trimmed V and J ends, which lost 3 bases and 3 bases, there was a span of 15 bases. Germline CDR1 reads MDHEN; CDR2 reads SYDVKM. The CDR3 spans 15 residues.

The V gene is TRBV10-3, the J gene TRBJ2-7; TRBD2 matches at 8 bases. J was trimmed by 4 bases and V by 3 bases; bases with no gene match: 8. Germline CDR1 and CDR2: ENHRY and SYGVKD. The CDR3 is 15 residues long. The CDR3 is CAISDKGLGIYEQYV. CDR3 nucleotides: TGTGCCATCAGTGATAAGGGACTAGGGATTTACGAGCAGTACGTC.

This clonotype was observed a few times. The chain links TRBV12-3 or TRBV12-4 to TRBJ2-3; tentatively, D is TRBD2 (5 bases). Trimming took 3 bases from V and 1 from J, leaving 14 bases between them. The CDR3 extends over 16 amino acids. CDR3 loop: CASSFSLVGGTDTQYF. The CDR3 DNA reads TGTGCCAGCAGTTTTTCCCTTGTGGGAGGCACAGATACGCAGTATTTT.

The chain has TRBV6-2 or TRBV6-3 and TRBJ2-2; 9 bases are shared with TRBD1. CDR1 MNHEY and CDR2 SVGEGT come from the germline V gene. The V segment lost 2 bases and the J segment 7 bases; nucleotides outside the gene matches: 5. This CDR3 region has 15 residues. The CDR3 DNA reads TGTGCCAGCAGTTACACAGGGGGCGCAGGCGGGGAGCTGTTTTTT. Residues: CASSYTGGAGGELFF.

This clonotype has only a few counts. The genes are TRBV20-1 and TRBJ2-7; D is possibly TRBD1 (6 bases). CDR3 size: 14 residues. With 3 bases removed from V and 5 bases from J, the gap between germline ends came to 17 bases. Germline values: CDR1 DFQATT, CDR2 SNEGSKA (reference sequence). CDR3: CSARAPQGADEQYF. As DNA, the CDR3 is TGCAGTGCTAGGGCCCCACAGGGAGCCGACGAGCAGTACTTC.